Listed below are T cell receptor beta chains from one sample, sequenced in a study of beta chain features in type 1 diabetes. TCRdb's table, derived via immunoSEQ multiplex PCR, lists solely in-frame clones and lacks some. The repertoire holds 850,000 to 900,000 clones, about a sixth seen once, with about 0.025% in the top ten. Sequenced material: naive CD4+ T cells from blood. The receptor source for this set is a woman between 18 and 30 years old in good health. CDR3s include the opening cysteine and the closing phenylalanine or tryptophan. The D gene is left open where the match is weak. Clone size is stated in some rows and not others, as once, few, many or a class when expanded.

-,TRBV5-1,14,-,TRBJ2-1,TGCGCCAGCAGCTTGGTGCAGGGGAACAATGAGCAGTTCTTC,CASSLVQGNNEQFF
-,TRBV5-4,17,-,TRBJ2-1,TGTGCCAGCAGCTCCCAAGGAATCAGAAGCACCTACAATGAGCAGTTCTTC,CASSSQGIRSTYNEQFF
-,TRBV5-1,14,-,TRBJ2-7,TGCGCCAGCAGCTTGGTGGTGACGGGCTACGAGCAGTACTTC,CASSLVVTGYEQYF
TRBD1,TRBV9,16,-,TRBJ2-6,TGTGCCAGCAAGGGACAGGGACTTTACGGGGCCAACGTCCTGACTTTC,CASKGQGLYGANVLTF
-,TRBV7-2,14,-,TRBJ1-4,TGTGCCAGCAGCTTGTGGGAGCGGGGTGAAAAACTGTTTTTT,CASSLWERGEKLFF
TRBD1,TRBV15,15,-,TRBJ1-5,TGTGCCACCAGCCGCCGGGACAGGGACAATCAGCCCCAGCATTTT,CATSRRDRDNQPQHF
-,TRBV7-8,13,few,TRBJ2-3,TGTGCCAGCAGCTTAGCAGAGCAAGATACGCAGTATTTT,CASSLAEQDTQYF
-,TRBV4-2,14,-,TRBJ2-5,TGTGCCAGCAGCCAAGGACAGCTCCAAGAGACCCAGTACTTC,CASSQGQLQETQYF
TRBD1,TRBV9,16,few,TRBJ2-1,TGTGCCAGCAGCGTAGGCGGGACAGGGTCCTACAATGAGCAGTTCTTC,CASSVGGTGSYNEQFF
-,TRBV9,14,few,TRBJ1-2,TGTGCCAGCAGCGTAGCCCACGGCCAATATGGCTACACCTTC,CASSVAHGQYGYTF
-,TRBV5-1,13,-,TRBJ1-2,TGCGCCAGCAGCTTCAAGGAAGGCTATGGCTACACCTTC,CASSFKEGYGYTF
-,TRBV28,16,few,TRBJ1-4,TGTGCCAGCAGTTCGGGCTGGGGGGCAACTAATGAAAAACTGTTTTTT,CASSSGWGATNEKLFF
-,TRBV20-1,11,-,TRBJ1-1,TGCAGTGCACGACTCCTTACTGAAGCTTTCTTT,CSARLLTEAFF
TRBD1,TRBV7-2,14,few,TRBJ2-7,TGTGCCAGCAGCTACAAAAGACAGGGCAACGAGCAGTACTTC,CASSYKRQGNEQYF
-,TRBV5-1,14,few,TRBJ2-4,TGCGCCAGCAGCTTGGATCCCCATAAAAACATTCAGTACTTC,CASSLDPHKNIQYF
-,TRBV5-6,14,-,TRBJ1-5,TGTGCCAGCAGCTTGGTGGGGCGGGATCAGCCCCAGCATTTT,CASSLVGRDQPQHF
-,TRBV7-8,15,few,TRBJ2-5,TGTGCCAGCAGCCCAAGGTGGCACTTCCAAGAGACCCAGTACTTC,CASSPRWHFQETQYF
TRBD1,TRBV18,15,few,TRBJ1-5,TGTGCCAGCTCACCGGCACAGGGGGATTTACAGCCCCAGCATTTT,CASSPAQGDLQPQHF
TRBD1,TRBV5-4,15,-,TRBJ2-3,TGTGCCAGCAGCTCGGCCGGGACAGGGGCAGATACGCAGTATTTT,CASSSAGTGADTQYF
-,TRBV2,12,few,TRBJ1-1,TGTGCCAGCAGTGAATCGGGACGTGAAGCTTTCTTT,CASSESGREAFF
-,TRBV9,15,few,TRBJ1-2,TGTGCCAGCAGCGTAGGAGCAGAGGCTTTCTATGGCTACACCTTC,CASSVGAEAFYGYTF
-,TRBV18,15,few,TRBJ1-1,TGTGCCAGCTCACCACTCTCGGGAGGGAACACTGAAGCTTTCTTT,CASSPLSGGNTEAFF
-,TRBV7-3,14,few,TRBJ2-3,TGTGCCAGCAGCCCTGGGACGGGGACAGATACGCAGTATTTT,CASSPGTGTDTQYF
-,TRBV27,14,-,TRBJ2-7,TGTGCCAGCAGTTTCTCTGGGTCCCCATACGAGCAGTACTTC,CASSFSGSPYEQYF
-,TRBV6-1,14,-,TRBJ1-5,TGTGCCAGCATACAGCTTTGGGGGAGTCAGCCCCAGCATTTT,CASIQLWGSQPQHF
-,TRBV7-2,16,-,TRBJ2-7,TGTGCCAGCAGCTTATTTCTTGGGACTGGAACCTACGAGCAGTACTTC,CASSLFLGTGTYEQYF
TRBD2,TRBV7-2,16,few,TRBJ2-7,TGTGCCAGCAGCTCCCTACTAGCGGGAGGTTCCTACGAGCAGTACTTC,CASSSLLAGGSYEQYF
-,TRBV7-9,15,-,TRBJ2-7,TGTGCCAGCAGCTTATTGGTAGGCGGCCCCTACGAGCAGTACTTC,CASSLLVGGPYEQYF
-,TRBV14,12,-,TRBJ1-3,TGTGCCAGCAGCCTCTCTGGAAACACCATATATTTT,CASSLSGNTIYF
TRBD1,TRBV18,14,-,TRBJ2-7,TGTGCCAGCTCATCCGGGACAGGGGGGTACGAGCAGTACTTC,CASSSGTGGYEQYF
-,TRBV9,17,few,TRBJ2-3,TGTGCCAGCAGCGTAAGTGCTGGACTATTAAGCACAGATACGCAGTATTTT,CASSVSAGLLSTDTQYF
-,TRBV28,16,-,TRBJ1-1,TGTGCCAGCAGTCCCATGTCGGGGGCGCAGGTAACTGAAGCTTTCTTT,CASSPMSGAQVTEAFF
-,TRBV27,17,few,TRBJ1-5,TGTGCCAGCGGGAAGACAGTCCAGAGAGGTTTAGATCAGCCCCAGCATTTT,CASGKTVQRGLDQPQHF
TRBD2,TRBV7-2,15,-,TRBJ2-1,TGTGCCAGCAGCTTACGTCCGGGAGGTCTCCATGAGCAGTTCTTC,CASSLRPGGLHEQFF
-,TRBV28,15,-,TRBJ2-1,TGTGCCAGCAGTTTATCCAGTGCTGGGGACAATGAGCAGTTCTTC,CASSLSSAGDNEQFF
TRBD1,TRBV4-3,13,-,TRBJ1-2,TGCGCCAGCAGCCCGGGGACAGTCGGTGGCTACACCTTC,CASSPGTVGGYTF
TRBD2,TRBV6-5,16,-,TRBJ2-7,TGTGCCAGCAGTTACTCGGTAGCGGGAGCAGGTTACGAGCAGTACTTC,CASSYSVAGAGYEQYF
TRBD2,TRBV11-2,15,few,TRBJ2-1,TGTGCCAGCAGCCGAGGGACTAGCAGACACAATGAGCAGTTCTTC,CASSRGTSRHNEQFF
TRBD1,TRBV5-4,14,few,TRBJ1-2,TGTGCCAGCAGCCAGGGACAGGGACACTATGGCTACACCTTC,CASSQGQGHYGYTF
-,TRBV6-5,15,-,TRBJ2-4,TGTGCCAGCAGTAGAACCAGGGGTCTCGGGAACATTCAGTACTTC,CASSRTRGLGNIQYF
-,TRBV19,14,-,TRBJ2-7,TGTGCCAGTAGACGGACCGGGACGTCCTACGAGCAGTACTTC,CASRRTGTSYEQYF
-,TRBV29-1,12,-,TRBJ1-5,TGCAGCGTTGTAAGGGGTTGGCAGCCCCAGCATTTT,CSVVRGWQPQHF
TRBD2,TRBV7-3,16,few,TRBJ2-1,TGTGCCAGCAGCTTAAAGCGCGGGAGCTCCTACAATGAGCAGTTCTTC,CASSLKRGSSYNEQFF
TRBD1,TRBV28,13,few,TRBJ1-1,TGTGCCAGCAGTTTACCGGGACAGGTCGAAGCTTTCTTT,CASSLPGQVEAFF
-,TRBV7-2,12,few,TRBJ2-7,TGTGCCAGCAGCTCGGGACTGTCCGAGCAGTACTTC,CASSSGLSEQYF
-,TRBV27,13,few,TRBJ1-2,TGTGCCAGCAGCCTGACGGATGGGTATGGCTACACCTTC,CASSLTDGYGYTF
-,TRBV18,13,-,TRBJ2-7,TGTGCCAGCTCACCCGGACTTTCCTACGAGCAGTACTTC,CASSPGLSYEQYF
-,TRBV28,15,-,TRBJ1-5,TGTGCCAGCAGCACCCTGTGGGGTAGCAATCAGCCCCAGCATTTT,CASSTLWGSNQPQHF
TRBD2,TRBV12-5,21,-,TRBJ2-1,TGTGCTAGGTTAGAGACAGGGTTGAGAGTAGCGGGAGGGGTGTCCTACAATGAGCAGTTCTTC,CARLETGLRVAGGVSYNEQFF
TRBD2,TRBV18,15,few,TRBJ2-1,TGTGCCAGCTCACCAACAGCGGGGGCCTACAATGAGCAGTTCTTC,CASSPTAGAYNEQFF
-,TRBV27,14,-,TRBJ2-1,TGTGCCAGCAGTTTTTTGGGAACCTACAATGAGCAGTTCTTC,CASSFLGTYNEQFF
-,TRBV7-2,12,few,TRBJ2-1,TGTGCCAGCAGCTTCCCTATCAATGAGCAGTTCTTC,CASSFPINEQFF
-,TRBV11-2,16,few,TRBJ2-1,TGTGCCAGCAGCTTAGGTGGGACGAGGAGAAACAATGAGCAGTTCTTC,CASSLGGTRRNNEQFF
-,TRBV7-9,15,-,TRBJ1-5,TGTGCCAGCAGCTTAGGACCGGGTAGCAATCAGCCCCAGCATTTT,CASSLGPGSNQPQHF
-,TRBV18,13,-,TRBJ2-2,TGTGCCAGCTCACCGGGAAGGGCCGGGGAGCTGTTTTTT,CASSPGRAGELFF
TRBD1,TRBV28,15,-,TRBJ2-1,TGTGCCAGCGGGGGACCGGGACAGGGCCCTCGGGAGCAGTTCTTC,CASGGPGQGPREQFF
TRBD2,TRBV9,16,few,TRBJ2-2,TGTGCCAGCAGACCCAGTCTAGCGGGAGGGACCGGGGAGCTGTTTTTT,CASRPSLAGGTGELFF
-,TRBV28,13,few,TRBJ2-5,TGTGCCAGCAGTTTTCAGGGGTCGGGGACCCAGTACTTC,CASSFQGSGTQYF
TRBD1,TRBV15,15,few,TRBJ1-1,TGTGCCACCAAGGGGTGGGACAGTCGGAACACTGAAGCTTTCTTT,CATKGWDSRNTEAFF